Sequencing of this T cell receptor beta chain was carried out in a study of molecular identifiers for immune sequencing clone quantification (dated by TCRdb to about 2018). With respect to the entire study: For a replicate experiment, RNA from around 20,000 or 99,000 naive CD8 T cells was divided into five aliquots, of which four were sequenced. The study was a methods study using CD8 T cells to benchmark molecular-identifier clustering-based TCR repertoire sequencing (MIDCIRS) and TCR RNA copy counting.

Libraries of naive CD8 T cells were generated from roughly 18,000 to 920,000 sorted cells, with 10%, 30% or 50% of the purified RNA used. On a BD FACSAria II, naive CD8 T cells were FACS-sorted as CD8+CD4-CCR7+CD45RA+ and collected into RLT Plus buffer. Detection sensitivity was tested by spiking Jurkat RNA equal to roughly ten TCR copies' worth into samples containing about 20,000-1,100,000 naive CD8 T cells. Enrichment of CD8 T cells was done with RosetteSep CD8+ T Cell Enrichment Cocktail plus Ficoll-Paque, and ACK red cell lysis came afterward. As to this clonotype: Which antigen it targets is not known. Nothing much larger sits one base from this clone, and base qualities are not available.

What the study reported, not specific to this receptor: Naive libraries contained spiked-in Jurkat TCR RNA (roughly 10 copies' worth), which is not part of the donor repertoire. When barcode sub-clustering was omitted, TCR diversity was inflated by chimeric consensus sequences, with chimeras reaching as high as 47%. Spiked-in Jurkat TCR RNA equivalent to a single cell was reported to be detectable even among 850,000 to 1,000,000 naive CD8 T cells. Modeling estimated roughly 3.2 recovered TCR RNA copies per cell, compared with around 9.7 by digital PCR, which implies approximately 30% capture efficiency. In CMV-specific effector cells, clones with more than 20 RNA copies accounted for over 97% of molecules, whereas in naive cells such clones accounted for under 1%. Highly expanded clone sizes could be underestimated if identical TCR molecules share a barcode.

V loses 5 bases, J loses 4 bases, and the germline ends lie 15 bases apart. The cysteine opens and the phenylalanine closes a CDR3 of 15 amino acids. The CDR3 DNA has 45 bases and is translated from base 1. Taken from the germline V gene, the CDR1 and CDR2 loops are SGHAT and FQNNGV. Libraries were built with PCR. The sample was run on an Illumina HiSeq 4000. Bulk TCR libraries were generated as previously described, with the TCR primers listed in Table S5 used. Purification of total RNA was performed with the Qiagen AllPrep DNA/RNA kit. Reads from multiple sequencing runs of the same library were pooled before analysis. The authors processed their data as follows. Reads were retained only if the reads had an exact TCR constant sequence, and the retained reads were trimmed to 150 nt and grouped according to their 12-nt molecular barcodes. Reads inside each barcode group were sub-clustered using a 15% Levenshtein threshold, and a quality-weighted consensus sequence was constructed for each RNA molecule. Non-functional sequences were discarded, and so were lower-count sequences lying one edit away from another sequence. Barcode sub-clusters with fewer than 20% of the maximum read count were removed, based on fitting two negative binomial distributions. TCRdb took the public reads, trimmed them with fastp at Q25, ran MiXCR for clone calling and kept in-frame beta chains. When rows share a CDR3 protein, they turn into one entry using the most common DNA and genes. These V and J calls derive from TCRdb rather than the authors' analysis. The sample table shows about 67,000 distinct CDR3 sequences, and 17% are seen once. Approximately 1.5% of the sample comes from the top ten.

Sequencing was performed on naive CD8+ T cells from blood, with Jurkat cell RNA spiked in. In the paper's terms, the cell subset or site label means: FACS-sorted CD8+CD4-CCR7+CD45RA+ naive T cells. The TCR comes from a human donor in good health. Some libraries in this study had Jurkat cell RNA spiked in. The receptor chain draws on TRBV11-2 and TRBJ2-1; the D gene is perhaps TRBD2, on 5 matching bases. The CDR3 protein is CASSLRRAPYNEQFF. The nucleotide sequence is TGTGCCAGCAGCCTACGGCGGGCCCCATACAATGAGCAGTTCTTC. The reference TRBV11-2 and TRBJ2-1 proteins fill in what lies around the CDR3, so the full variable domain reads EAGVAQSPRYKIIEKRQSVAFWCNPISGHATLYWYQQILGQGPKLLIQFQNNGVVDDSQLPKDRFSAERLKGVDSTLKIQPAKLEDSAVYLCASSLRRAPYNEQFFGPGTRLTVL.